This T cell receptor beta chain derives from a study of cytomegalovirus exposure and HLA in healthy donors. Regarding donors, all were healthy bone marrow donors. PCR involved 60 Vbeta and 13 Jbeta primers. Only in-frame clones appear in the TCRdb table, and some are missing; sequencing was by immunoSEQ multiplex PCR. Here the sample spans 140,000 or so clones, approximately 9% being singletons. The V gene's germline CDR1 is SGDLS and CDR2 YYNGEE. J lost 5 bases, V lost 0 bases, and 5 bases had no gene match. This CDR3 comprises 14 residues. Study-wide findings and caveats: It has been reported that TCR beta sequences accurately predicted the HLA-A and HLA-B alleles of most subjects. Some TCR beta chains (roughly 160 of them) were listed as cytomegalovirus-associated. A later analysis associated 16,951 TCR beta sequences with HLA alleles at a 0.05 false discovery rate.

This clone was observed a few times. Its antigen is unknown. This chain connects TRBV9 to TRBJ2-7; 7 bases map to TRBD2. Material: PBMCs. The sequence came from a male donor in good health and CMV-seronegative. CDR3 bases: TGTGCCAGCAGCGTAGGCGGGAGTAGCGACGAGCAGTACTTC. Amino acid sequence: CASSVGGSSDEQYF.